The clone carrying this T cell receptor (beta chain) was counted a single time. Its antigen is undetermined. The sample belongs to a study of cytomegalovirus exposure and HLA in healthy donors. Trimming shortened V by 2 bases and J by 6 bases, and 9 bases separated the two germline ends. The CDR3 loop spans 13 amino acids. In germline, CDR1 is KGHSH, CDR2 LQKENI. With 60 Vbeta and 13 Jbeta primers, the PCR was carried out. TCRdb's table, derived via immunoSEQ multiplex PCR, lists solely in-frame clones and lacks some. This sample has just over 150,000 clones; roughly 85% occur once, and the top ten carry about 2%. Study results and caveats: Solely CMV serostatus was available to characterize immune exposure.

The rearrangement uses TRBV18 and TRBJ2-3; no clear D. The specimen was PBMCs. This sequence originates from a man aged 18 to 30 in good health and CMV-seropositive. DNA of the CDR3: TGTGCCAGCTCACCAGCAACGGTGGATACGCAGTATTTT. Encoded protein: CASSPATVDTQYF.